This T cell receptor (beta chain) was sequenced in a study of Graves' ophthalmopathy and Graves' hyperthyroidism. Details on this clonotype: Its antigen is unidentified.

The PBMCs were taken from about 9.7 ml of fresh peripheral blood. General study results and limits: The study's model predicted ophthalmopathy progression at about 68% sensitivity and 72% to 85% specificity. Most expanded clonotypes from thyroid (those above 0.001 frequency) were also found in blood.

Investigators amplified TCR beta CDR3 regions from RNA transcripts. The authors performed first-round RT-PCR with HTBI primers and then a second-round multiplex PCR. From the multiplex PCR reads, TCRdb called clonotypes with MiXCR, one entry per CDR3 protein. The sample lists hundreds of thousands of distinct CDR3 sequences, about 38% occurring once. This clonotype was obtained from an adult man with Graves' ophthalmopathy. The sequencing sample was made of peripheral blood.

The CDR3 region has the DNA TGTGCCAGCAGTTCGTCTCACTACGAGCAGTACTTC. Residues: CASSSSHYEQYF. The chain is built from TRBV27 and TRBJ2-7; D not certain. The V and J ends lost 4 bases and 3 bases respectively, with 7 bases between them. The CDR3 loop spans 12 amino acids. Germline lookup yields CDR1 MNHEY and CDR2 SMNVEV (reference sequence).